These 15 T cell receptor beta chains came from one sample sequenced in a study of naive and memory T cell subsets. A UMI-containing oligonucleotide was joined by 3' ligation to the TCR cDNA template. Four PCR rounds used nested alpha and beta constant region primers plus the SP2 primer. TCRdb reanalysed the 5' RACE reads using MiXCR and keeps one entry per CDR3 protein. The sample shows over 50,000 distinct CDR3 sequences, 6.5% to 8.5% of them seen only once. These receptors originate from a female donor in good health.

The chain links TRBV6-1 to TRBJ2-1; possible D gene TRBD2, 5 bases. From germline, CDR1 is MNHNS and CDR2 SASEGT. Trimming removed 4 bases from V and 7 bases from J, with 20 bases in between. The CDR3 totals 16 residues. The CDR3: CASSVQFTHTGNEQFF. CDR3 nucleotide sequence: TGTGCCAGCAGTGTTCAGTTTACCCACACGGGAAATGAGCAGTTCTTC.

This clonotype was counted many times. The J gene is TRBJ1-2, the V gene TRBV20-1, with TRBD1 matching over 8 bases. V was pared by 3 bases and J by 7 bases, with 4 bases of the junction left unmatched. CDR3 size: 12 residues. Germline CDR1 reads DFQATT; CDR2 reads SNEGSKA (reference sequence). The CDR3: CSASQGALGYTF. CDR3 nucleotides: TGCAGTGCTAGCCAGGGGGCGCTTGGCTACACCTTC.

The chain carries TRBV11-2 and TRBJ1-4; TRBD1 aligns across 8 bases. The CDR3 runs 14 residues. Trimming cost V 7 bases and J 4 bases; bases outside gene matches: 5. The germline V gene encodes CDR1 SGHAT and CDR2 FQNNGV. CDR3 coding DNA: TGTGCCAGCAACGGACAGGGACTTAATGAAAAACTGTTTTTT. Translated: CASNGQGLNEKLFF.

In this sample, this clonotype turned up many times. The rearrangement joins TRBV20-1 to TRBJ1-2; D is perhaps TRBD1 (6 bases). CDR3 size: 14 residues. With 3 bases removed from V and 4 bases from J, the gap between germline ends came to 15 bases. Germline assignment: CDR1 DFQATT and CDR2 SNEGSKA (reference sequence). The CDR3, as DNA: TGCAGTGCTAGTGCCCAGGGGACGATCTATGGCTACACCTTC. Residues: CSASAQGTIYGYTF.

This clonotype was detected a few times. The CDR3 is CASSQGRQANTGELFF. Written as DNA, the CDR3 is TGCGCCAGCAGCCAAGGGAGACAGGCCAACACCGGGGAGCTGTTTTTT. The chain employs TRBV4-3 and TRBJ2-2; possibly TRBD1 for D (6 bases). CDR1 is LGHNA and CDR2 is YSLEER in the germline V gene. Trimming shortened V by 1 base and J by 2 bases, and 11 bases separated the two germline ends. The CDR3 loop spans 16 amino acids.

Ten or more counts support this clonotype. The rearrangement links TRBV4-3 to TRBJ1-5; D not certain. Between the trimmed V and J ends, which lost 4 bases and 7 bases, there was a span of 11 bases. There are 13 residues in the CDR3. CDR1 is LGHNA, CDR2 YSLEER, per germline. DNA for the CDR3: TGCGCCAGCAGCCGAACTGCGGGACAGCCCCAGCATTTT. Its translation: CASSRTAGQPQHF.

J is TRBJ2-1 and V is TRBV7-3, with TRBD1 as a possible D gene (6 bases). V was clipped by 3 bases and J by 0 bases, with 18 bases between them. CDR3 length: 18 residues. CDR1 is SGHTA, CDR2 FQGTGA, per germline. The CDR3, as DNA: TGTGCCAGCAGCTTGAGGGGGTTAAGCGGAAGCTCCTACAATGAGCAGTTCTTC. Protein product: CASSLRGLSGSSYNEQFF.

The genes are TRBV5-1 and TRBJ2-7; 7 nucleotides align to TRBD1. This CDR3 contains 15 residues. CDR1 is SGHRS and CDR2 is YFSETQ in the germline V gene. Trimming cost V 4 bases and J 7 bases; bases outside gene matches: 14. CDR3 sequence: CASSPNRDSLEEQYF. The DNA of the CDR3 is TGCGCCAGCAGCCCGAACCGGGACAGCTTAGAAGAGCAGTACTTC.

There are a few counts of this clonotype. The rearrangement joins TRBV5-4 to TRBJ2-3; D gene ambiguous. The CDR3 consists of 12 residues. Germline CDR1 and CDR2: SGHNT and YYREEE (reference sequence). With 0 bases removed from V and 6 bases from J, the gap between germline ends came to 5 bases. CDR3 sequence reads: CASSLDADTQYF. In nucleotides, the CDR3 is TGTGCCAGCAGCTTGGACGCGGATACGCAGTATTTT.

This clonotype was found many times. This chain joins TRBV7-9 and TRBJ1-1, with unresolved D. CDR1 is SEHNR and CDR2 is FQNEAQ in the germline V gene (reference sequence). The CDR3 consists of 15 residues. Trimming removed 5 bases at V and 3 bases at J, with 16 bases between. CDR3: CASSAYISFDTEAFF. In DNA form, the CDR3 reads TGTGCCAGCAGCGCCTACATAAGCTTCGACACTGAAGCTTTCTTT.

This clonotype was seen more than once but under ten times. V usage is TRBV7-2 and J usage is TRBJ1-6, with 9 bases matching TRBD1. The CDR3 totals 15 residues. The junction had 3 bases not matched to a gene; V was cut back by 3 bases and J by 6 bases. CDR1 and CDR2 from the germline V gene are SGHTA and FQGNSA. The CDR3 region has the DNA TGTGCCAGCAGCTTCCGACAGGGGGTTAATTCACCCCTCCACTTT. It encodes CASSFRQGVNSPLHF.

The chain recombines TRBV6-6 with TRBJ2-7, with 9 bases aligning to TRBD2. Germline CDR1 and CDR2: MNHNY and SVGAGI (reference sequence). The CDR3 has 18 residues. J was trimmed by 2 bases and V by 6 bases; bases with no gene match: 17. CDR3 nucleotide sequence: TGTGCCAGCAGCTCCAAGGGACTAGCAAGGTTTGCGACCTACGAGCAGTACTTC. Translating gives CASSSKGLARFATYEQYF.

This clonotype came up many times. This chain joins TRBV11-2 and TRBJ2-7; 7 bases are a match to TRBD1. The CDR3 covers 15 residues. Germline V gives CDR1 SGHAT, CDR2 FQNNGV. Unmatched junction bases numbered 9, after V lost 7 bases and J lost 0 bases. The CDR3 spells CASTLDRPTSYEQYF. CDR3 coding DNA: TGTGCCAGCACCTTGGACAGGCCGACCTCCTACGAGCAGTACTTC.

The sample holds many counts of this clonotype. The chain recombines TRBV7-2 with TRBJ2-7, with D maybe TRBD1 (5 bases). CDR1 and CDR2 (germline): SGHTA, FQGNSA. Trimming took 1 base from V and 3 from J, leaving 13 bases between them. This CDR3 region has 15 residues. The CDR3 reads CASSLVGQEHYEQYF. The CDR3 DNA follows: TGTGCCAGCAGCTTAGTGGGGCAGGAGCACTACGAGCAGTACTTC.

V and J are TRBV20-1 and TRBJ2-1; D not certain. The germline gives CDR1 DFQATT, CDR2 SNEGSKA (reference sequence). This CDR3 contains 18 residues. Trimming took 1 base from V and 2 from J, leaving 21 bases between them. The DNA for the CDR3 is TGCAGTGCTAGAGCCCGGGTAGGGCGCTTTAGAACCTACAATGAGCAGTTCTTC. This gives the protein CSARARVGRFRTYNEQFF.